What follows are 29 T cell receptor beta chains derived from one specimen sequenced in a study of cytomegalovirus exposure and HLA in healthy donors. PCR was performed using 60 Vbeta and 13 Jbeta primers. Using immunoSEQ multiplex PCR, the repertoire was profiled, and TCRdb retains in-frame clones only, with some absent. The sample has about 140,000 clones; about 70% are singletons. The specimen was PBMCs. All receptors come from a man aged 25 to 40 in good health and CMV-seropositive.

This clone was seen a handful of times. This rearrangement joins TRBV6-5 to TRBJ2-7; tentatively, D is TRBD2 (5 bases). Germline CDR1 MNHEY, CDR2 SVGAGI. The CDR3 runs 16 residues. Between the trimmed V and J ends, which lost 2 bases and 2 bases, there was a span of 16 bases. CDR3 in amino acids: CASSYMRAGGTYEQYF. The DNA for the CDR3 is TGTGCCAGCAGTTACATGCGGGCGGGCGGAACCTACGAGCAGTACTTC.

The chain links TRBV5-1 to TRBJ2-3, with 10 bases fitting TRBD2. CDR3 length equals 16 residues. Germline V lookup: CDR1 SGHRS, CDR2 YFSETQ. V lost 0 bases, J lost 4 bases, and 5 bases stayed unmatched. CDR3 residues: CASSLGSSGSADTQYF. For the CDR3, the DNA is TGCGCCAGCAGCTTGGGATCTAGCGGGAGCGCAGATACGCAGTATTTT. The full variable domain, its missing parts supplied by reference TRBV5-1 and TRBJ2-3, is KAGVTQTPRYLIKTRGQQVTLSCSPISGHRSVSWYQQTPGQGLQFLFEYFSETQRNKGNFPGRFSGRQFSNSRSEMNVSTLELGDSALYLCASSLGSSGSADTQYFGPGTRLTVL.

In this sample, this clone turned up a few times. The rearrangement joins TRBV30 to TRBJ1-3; D remains unclear. V was pared by 4 bases and J by 0 bases, with 13 bases between. Germline assignment: CDR1 GTSNPN and CDR2 SVGIG (reference sequence). This CDR3 is built from 15 residues. CDR3 bases: TGTGCCTGGACCTTCCTCGGGAGCTCTGGAAACACCATATATTTT. Its translation: CAWTFLGSSGNTIYF.

This chain joins TRBV4-1 and TRBJ1-5; 7 nucleotides align to TRBD1. The germline gives CDR1 MGHRA, CDR2 YSYEKL. With 4 bases clipped from V and 0 bases from J, the junction kept 9 bases outside the gene matches. This CDR3 spans 17 amino acids. The CDR3 nucleotides read TGCGCCAGCAGCCCACAAAGGGACAGCTATAGCAATCAGCCCCAGCATTTT. It codes for CASSPQRDSYSNQPQHF.

The chain uses TRBV7-6 and TRBJ1-2, with D perhaps matching TRBD1 (6 bases). With 5 bases removed from V and 4 bases from J, the gap between germline ends came to 11 bases. The CDR3 loop spans 13 amino acids. CDR1 and CDR2 (germline): SGHVS, FNYEAQ. This CDR3 is CASSPTGSYGYTF. In nucleotides, the CDR3 is TGTGCCAGCAGCCCAACAGGGTCCTATGGCTACACCTTC.

The chain is built from TRBV27 and TRBJ2-3, with 8 bases identical to TRBD2. There are 16 residues in the CDR3. The ends lost 5 bases at V and 4 bases at J; junction bases unmatched: 11. CDR1 and CDR2 from the germline V gene are MNHEY and SMNVEV (reference sequence). The CDR3, as DNA: TGTGCCAGCAGTCCACATGCTAGCGGGCTCGCAGATACGCAGTATTTT. It encodes CASSPHASGLADTQYF.

The DNA of the CDR3 is TGTGCCAGCGGCCGGGACAGGGGGAACACTGAAGCTTTCTTT. It specifies CASGRDRGNTEAFF. The V and J genes are TRBV2 and TRBJ1-1; 10 bases match TRBD1. Germline V gene lookup returns CDR1 SNHLY and CDR2 FYNNEI. The CDR3 spans 14 residues. V dropped 8 bases and J dropped 1; count of bases not matched to a gene: 4. Full variable domain (rest looked up from reference TRBV2 and TRBJ1-1): EPEVTQTPSHQVTQMGQEVILRCVPISNHLYFYWYRQILGQKVEFLVSFYNNEISEKSEIFDDQFSVERPDGSNFTLKIRSTKLEDSAMYFCASGRDRGNTEAFFGQGTRLTVV.

The J gene is TRBJ2-1, the V gene TRBV2; D is perhaps TRBD2 (6 bases). Germline loops: CDR1 SNHLY, CDR2 FYNNEI. Trimming pared 5 bases from V and 3 bases from J, leaving 11 bases between. The CDR3 covers 14 residues. This chain's CDR3 is CASSFAGRYNEQFF. The CDR3 nucleotides are TGTGCCAGCAGTTTTGCGGGACGCTACAATGAGCAGTTCTTC.

CDR3 in amino acids: CASGGTLGPGNTIYF. CDR3 nucleotide sequence: TGTGCCAGCGGGGGGACCCTCGGGCCTGGAAACACCATATATTTT. The chain carries TRBV9 and TRBJ1-3, with D perhaps matching TRBD1 (5 bases). Trimming removed 7 bases at V and 2 bases at J, with 16 bases between. Germline assignment: CDR1 SGDLS and CDR2 YYNGEE. The CDR3 runs to 15 residues.

The V gene is TRBV11-3, the J gene TRBJ2-3; 7 bases are a match to TRBD2. With 4 bases clipped from V and 3 bases from J, the junction kept 10 bases outside the gene matches. CDR1 SGHNT and CDR2 YENEEA come from the germline V gene. CDR3 length: 16 residues. CDR3 loop: CASSSQGGSLTDTQYF. CDR3 nucleotides: TGTGCCAGCAGCTCGCAGGGCGGGAGTTTGACAGATACGCAGTATTTT.

This clone has more than one count but fewer than ten. V and J are TRBV2 and TRBJ2-5; D is unresolved. V lost 1 base and J 2 bases, leaving 11 bases between the germline ends. The germline V gene encodes CDR1 SNHLY and CDR2 FYNNEI. CDR3 length: 15 amino acids. For the CDR3, the DNA is TGTGCCAGCAGTGAAGTCCCTGTGACACAAGAGACCCAGTACTTC. Amino acid sequence: CASSEVPVTQETQYF.

The rearrangement joins TRBV5-1 to TRBJ2-2; weak D call: TRBD1 (5 bases). Trimming pared 2 bases from V and 7 bases from J, leaving 12 bases between. The length of the CDR3 is 14 residues. CDR1 is SGHRS, CDR2 YFSETQ, per germline. CDR3 in DNA: TGCGCCAGCAGCTTCCAGGGTTACGGCGGGGAGCTGTTTTTT. This gives the protein CASSFQGYGGELFF.

About this clone itself: The germline gene is not matched at one end of the junction; a read error may be the cause. The chain couples TRBV27 to TRBJ2-1; TRBD2 matches 8 bases. This CDR3 contains 18 residues. CDR1 and CDR2 (germline): MNHEY, SMNVEV (reference sequence). CDR3 in DNA: TGTGCCAGCACGGGGGCTTTGAGGATGCGGGAGGTTTACAATAAGCAGTTCTTC. Translation gives CASTGALRMREVYNKQFF.

V is TRBV18 and J is TRBJ1-5; 9 bases are shared with TRBD1. The CDR3 has 20 amino acids. V was clipped by 6 bases and J by 0 bases; unmatched bases: 18. Germline CDR1 and CDR2: KGHSH and LQKENI. The CDR3 spells CASSDQIPGQGHYSNQPQHF. As DNA, the CDR3 is TGTGCCAGCTCCGATCAGATTCCGGGACAGGGCCACTATAGCAATCAGCCCCAGCATTTT. Looking up the rest from reference TRBV18 and TRBJ1-5 gives the full variable domain: NAGVMQNPRHLVRRRGQEARLRCSPMKGHSHVYWYRQLPEEGLKFMVYLQKENIIDESGMPKERFSAEFPKEGPSILRIQQVVRGDSAAYFCASSDQIPGQGHYSNQPQHFGDGTRLSIL.

The rearrangement uses TRBV7-2 and TRBJ2-5, with 12 bases aligning to TRBD2. Germline V gene sequence: CDR1 SGHTA, CDR2 FQGNSA. The CDR3 consists of 17 residues. The ends lost 5 bases at V and 5 bases at J; junction bases unmatched: 12. This CDR3 reads CASSPRTSGIRRETQYF. CDR3 coding DNA: TGTGCCAGCAGCCCTCGGACTAGCGGGATAAGACGGGAGACCCAGTACTTC.

V and J are TRBV29-1 and TRBJ2-3; 13 bases line up with TRBD2. This CDR3 region has 15 residues. V lost 7 bases to trimming and J lost 2 bases; unmatched junction nucleotides: 6. In germline, CDR1 is SQVTM, CDR2 ANQGSEA. The CDR3 spells CSGRGLAGATDTQYF. CDR3 nucleotides: TGCAGCGGGAGAGGACTAGCGGGAGCCACAGATACGCAGTATTTT.

The chain employs TRBV6-1 and TRBJ2-3; the match to TRBD2 covers 9 bases. Losses at the gene ends were 6 bases for V and 0 bases for J; bases not matched to a gene: 4. This CDR3 is built from 15 residues. Germline CDR1 and CDR2: MNHNS and SASEGT. The CDR3: CASRRTSESTDTQYF. In DNA form, the CDR3 reads TGTGCCAGCAGAAGGACTAGCGAAAGCACAGATACGCAGTATTTT.

The gene calls are TRBV14 and TRBJ1-5; TRBD1 might be the D (6 bases). Between the trimmed V and J ends, which lost 3 bases and 1 base, there was a span of 10 bases. This CDR3 is 15 amino acids long. Germline values: CDR1 SGHDN, CDR2 FVKESK. The CDR3 spells CASSQAGQSNQPQHF. Written as DNA, the CDR3 is TGTGCCAGCAGCCAGGCTGGACAGAGCAATCAGCCCCAGCATTTT.

This clone was seen a handful of times. The chain joins TRBV7-8 to TRBJ2-1; 7 nucleotides align to TRBD2. Germline assignment: CDR1 SGHVS and CDR2 FQNEAQ. The junction had 5 bases not matched to a gene; V was cut back by 4 bases and J by 2 bases. The CDR3 has 15 amino acids. DNA of the CDR3: TGTGCCAGCAGCTCCCAGCGGGACCCCTACAATGAGCAGTTCTTC. It encodes CASSSQRDPYNEQFF. Based on the CDR3 plus reference TRBV7-8 and TRBJ2-1, the full variable domain is GAGVSQSPRYKVAKRGQDVALRCDPISGHVSLFWYQQALGQGPEFLTYFQNEAQLDKSGLPSDRFFAERPEGSVSTLKIQRTQQEDSAVYLCASSSQRDPYNEQFFGPGTRLTVL.

CDR3 bases: TGTGCCAGCAGTGAAAGAGGGACCTACAATGAGCAGTTCTTC. This sequence encodes CASSERGTYNEQFF. V is TRBV6-5 and J is TRBJ2-1, with D perhaps matching TRBD2 (5 bases). Germline CDR1 and CDR2: MNHEY and SVGAGI. V was trimmed by 5 bases and J by 2 bases, leaving 10 bases between them. This CDR3 spans 14 amino acids.

This rearrangement joins TRBV7-6 to TRBJ2-6; possible D gene TRBD2, 5 bases. Germline CDR1 SGHVS, CDR2 FNYEAQ. V was clipped by 1 base and J by 0 bases, with 7 bases between them. CDR3 length: 16 residues. CDR3 residues: CASSLEEGSGANVLTF. The CDR3 DNA reads TGTGCCAGCAGCTTAGAAGAGGGCTCTGGGGCCAACGTCCTGACTTTC.

This chain connects TRBV15 to TRBJ1-1, with a possible D match to TRBD1 (5 bases). Deletions cut 5 bases from V and 6 bases from J, with 13 bases between. The CDR3 is made up of 13 amino acids. Per the germline V gene, CDR1 is LNHNV and CDR2 is YYDKDF (reference sequence). CDR3 sequence (DNA): TGTGCCACCAGCGGAAAACGGGGGGCTGAAGCTTTCTTT. It encodes CATSGKRGAEAFF. Full variable domain (rest looked up from reference TRBV15 and TRBJ1-1): DAMVIQNPRYQVTQFGKPVTLSCSQTLNHNVMYWYQQKSSQAPKLLFHYYDKDFNNEADTPDNFQSRRPNTSFCFLDIRSPGLGDTAMYLCATSGKRGAEAFFGQGTRLTVV.

The genes are TRBV28 and TRBJ1-2; D remains ambiguous. V was trimmed by 6 bases and J by 7 bases, leaving 15 bases between them. Germline assignment: CDR1 MDHEN and CDR2 SYDVKM. The CDR3 is 13 amino acids. CDR3 in amino acids: CASSNGIRGGYTF. The CDR3 DNA reads as TGTGCCAGCAGCAACGGGATTCGGGGTGGCTACACCTTC.

The gene calls are TRBV27 and TRBJ1-4; TRBD1 is a possible D gene (5 bases). This CDR3 has 15 amino acids. Germline lookup yields CDR1 MNHEY and CDR2 SMNVEV (reference sequence). V gave up 2 bases and J gave up 5 bases, with 12 bases separating them. CDR3 in amino acids: CASSLGPGGNEKLFF. CDR3 in DNA: TGTGCCAGCAGTTTAGGTCCCGGGGGGAATGAAAAACTGTTTTTT.

This clone came up once. The chain uses TRBV19 and TRBJ1-4, with TRBD1 matching 9 bases. Per the germline V gene, CDR1 is LNHDA and CDR2 is SQIVND (reference sequence). The CDR3 consists of 12 residues. This chain's CDR3 is CAAGQGREKLFF. DNA of the CDR3: TGTGCGGCGGGACAGGGAAGAGAAAAACTGTTTTTT.

Of note for this clone: A read error may produce the germline difference seen at one junction end. The chain joins TRBV5-1 to TRBJ2-7; 12 bases fit TRBD2. Per germline, CDR1 SGHRS and CDR2 YFSETQ. The CDR3 spans 14 residues. CDR3 amino acids: CASSLVETSGSVYF. The CDR3 DNA reads as TGCGCCAGCAGCTTGGTCGAGACTAGCGGGAGTGTTTATTTC.

The gene calls are TRBV6-5 and TRBJ1-1; perhaps TRBD1 as D (5 bases). The CDR3 is 14 residues long. V lost 6 bases, J lost 0 bases, and 11 bases lay in between. CDR1 and CDR2 from the germline V gene are MNHEY and SVGAGI. In DNA form, the CDR3 reads TGTGCCAGCAGGGGGGGTCCTATGAACACTGAAGCTTTCTTT. Translation: CASRGGPMNTEAFF.

V and J are TRBV4-1 and TRBJ2-5, with D uncertain. CDR3 length: 13 residues. V was trimmed by 4 bases and J by 2 bases, leaving 8 bases between them. Looked up from germline, CDR1 is MGHRA and CDR2 is YSYEKL. CDR3 in DNA: TGCGCCAGCAGCCTTTCTACTCAAGAGACCCAGTACTTC. Protein: CASSLSTQETQYF.

V and J are TRBV28 and TRBJ1-2; TRBD1 might be the D (6 bases). The ends were cut back, 5 bases at V and 8 bases at J, with 12 bases in the middle. The CDR3 extends over 12 amino acids. CDR1 is MDHEN and CDR2 is SYDVKM in the germline V gene. This CDR3 is CASSLGQLGYTF. The CDR3 nucleotides are TGTGCCAGCAGTCTCGGACAGTTGGGCTACACCTTC.